This T cell receptor (beta chain) appears in the sequencing data of a study of cytomegalovirus exposure and HLA in healthy donors. Use of 60 Vbeta and 13 Jbeta primers characterized the PCR. Here immunoSEQ multiplex PCR was the method, and the copy in TCRdb shows in-frame clones only, minus some. The sample includes about 72,000 clones, around 82% of them seen just once. Germline CDR1 SEHNR, CDR2 FQNEAQ (reference sequence). CDR3 size: 18 residues. Trimming took 5 bases from V and 0 from J, leaving 20 bases between them. This TCR was recovered from a man younger than 30 in good health and CMV-seronegative. The chain employs TRBV7-9 and TRBJ2-1, with D possibly TRBD2 on 6 matching bases. The sample taken for sequencing was PBMCs. CDR3 DNA: TGTGCCAGCAGCACAATGTTCTTCGGGGGTGGCTCCTACAATGAGCAGTTCTTC. It codes for CASSTMFFGGGSYNEQFF.